This entry is about one TCR beta chain. This sample was included in a study of T cell changes during pregnancy in multiple sclerosis. The table came from immunoSEQ multiplex PCR; TCRdb's copy has only in-frame clones and leaves some out. This table holds over 45,000 clones, 75% to 90% found once. Germline V CDR1 and CDR2: SGHTS, YDEGEE. This CDR3 is built from 16 residues. Trimming took off 3 bases at V and 0 bases at J, with 13 bases between the two ends. The receptor comes from a female donor with multiple sclerosis, enrolled in a pregnancy study. The sample was CD4+ T cells from peripheral blood mononuclear cells, taken in the third trimester of pregnancy. V is TRBV5-8 and J is TRBJ2-1; possible D gene TRBD2, 7 bases. The CDR3 DNA sequence: TGTGCCAGCAGCTCCTTCCGGGGGGCCTCCTACAATGAGCAGTTCTTC. It is translated as CASSSFRGASYNEQFF.